This note documents a single T cell receptor (beta chain) sequence. These data come from a study of blood T cell repertoires in COVID-19. Study context: The United States, Italy and Spain supplied acute and convalescent COVID-19 samples. PBMCs, B-cell-depleted T cells, or T cells were the source of the cDNA or gDNA that made up the material.

Trimming cost V 5 bases and J 5 bases, with 9 bases left between them. The CDR3 is 12 residues long. From germline, CDR1 is PRHDT and CDR2 FYEKMQ (reference sequence). Original data processing: Nucleated cell counts were estimated from reference gene primer amplification. Clones were sequenced by immunoSEQ multiplex PCR, and TCRdb holds only the in-frame ones, with some missing. V, J and clone size reflect that table, while D and trimming were determined from the DNA. This sample carries roughly 60,000 clones, 78% of them seen once, and the ten largest clones take 25%. The rearrangement links TRBV13 to TRBJ1-1; D may be TRBD1 (5 bases). Sequenced sample: peripheral blood. This TCR derives from a human donor in a cohort sampled during active COVID-19. CDR3 residues: CASSPGRTEAFF. DNA for the CDR3: TGTGCCAGCAGCCCAGGGAGGACTGAAGCTTTCTTT.